A selection of T cell receptor beta chains follows, all from one sample in a study of blood T cell repertoires in COVID-19. Clones were read by immunoSEQ multiplex PCR, and TCRdb kept only the in-frame ones, dropping some. The sample has 35,000 to 40,000 clones; roughly 87% are singletons. Sequencing was performed on peripheral blood. Receptors were obtained from a human donor in a cohort sampled during active COVID-19. The CDR3 runs from the conserved cysteine through the conserved F or W. A D gene is named only where the DNA matches it firmly. Only some rows state a clone size, as once, few, many or a class for expanded clones.

>NA|TRBJ1-2|NA|TRBV14
TGTGCCAGCAGTCCGACAGGCCTCTATGGCTACACCTTC
CASSPTGLYGYTF
>NA|TRBJ2-5|NA|TRBV18
TGTGCCAGCTCACCCTGGCTAGCAGGTGGCCAAGAGACCCAGTACTTC
CASSPWLAGGQETQYF
>NA|TRBJ2-7|NA|TRBV18
TGTGCCAGCTCACCACCGGGAGGAGTCGAGCAGTACTTC
CASSPPGGVEQYF
>TRBD1|TRBJ2-5|NA|TRBV7-6
TGTGCCAGCAGCTTAGGACCCCCGGGACAGCTAGAGACCCAGTACTTC
CASSLGPPGQLETQYF
>NA|TRBJ1-2|NA|TRBV28
TGTGCCAGCAGTTCGGGGGGTGACTATGGCTACACCTTC
CASSSGGDYGYTF
>TRBD2|TRBJ2-3|NA|TRBV30
TGTGCCTGGGCAGGGGTTAGCGGGAGGGCCGGGACAGATACGCAGTATTTT
CAWAGVSGRAGTDTQYF
>TRBD1|TRBJ2-3|NA|TRBV7-8
TGTGCCAGCAGGCCGACAGGGGGCGGCGGCACAGATACGCAGTATTTT
CASRPTGGGGTDTQYF
>TRBD2|TRBJ2-3|NA|TRBV2
TGTGCCAGCAGTGAAAGAGCGGGGGGCCGCACAGATACGCAGTATTTT
CASSERAGGRTDTQYF
>NA|TRBJ2-5|NA|TRBV3-1/TRBV3-2
TGTGCCAGCAGCCAAGATTTGCGAAAGACCCAGTACTTC
CASSQDLRKTQYF
>TRBD1|TRBJ2-7|NA|TRBV5-1
TGCGCCAGCAGCCCCTTTCCCGGGACAGGGGGCGGCGAGCAGTACTTC
CASSPFPGTGGGEQYF
>NA|TRBJ2-1|few|TRBV6-2/TRBV6-3
TGTGCCAGCAGCCTCTCCCGGACTCTAAACAATGAGCAGTTCTTC
CASSLSRTLNNEQFF
>NA|TRBJ1-2|NA|TRBV6-5
TGTGCCAGCTTTGACTCCGATAACTATGGCTACACCTTC
CASFDSDNYGYTF
>NA|TRBJ1-2|NA|TRBV5-6
TGTGCCAGCAGCTTGGACAGATTTGGCTACACCTTC
CASSLDRFGYTF
>TRBD1|TRBJ1-2|NA|TRBV5-1
TGCGCCAGCAGCTTGACCGATCCCGACAGGGGAGATGGCTACACCTTC
CASSLTDPDRGDGYTF
>TRBD1|TRBJ2-3|NA|TRBV4-1
TGCGCCAGCAGCCAAGTGCCAGGGGGCGGGGATACGCAGTATTTT
CASSQVPGGGDTQYF
>NA|TRBJ2-2|NA|TRBV5-1
TGCGCCAGCAGCCCGGTGGGCAGGATTAACACCGGGGAGCTGTTTTTT
CASSPVGRINTGELFF
>NA|TRBJ2-7|NA|TRBV19
TGTGCCAGTAGTATTCGGGACTTGGGGAGTTACGAGCAGTACTTC
CASSIRDLGSYEQYF
>TRBD2|TRBJ2-7|NA|TRBV14
TGTGCCAGCAGCTTTAATTCAGCGGGGTTGCAGCAGTACTTC
CASSFNSAGLQQYF
>NA|TRBJ1-2|NA|TRBV30
TGTGCCTGGAGTGTAGGGGAAACTCATGGCTACACCTTC
CAWSVGETHGYTF
>NA|TRBJ2-2|NA|TRBV19
TGTGCCAGTAGTATAAAAACTAGCGGGGAGCTGTTTTTT
CASSIKTSGELFF
>NA|TRBJ1-1|NA|TRBV18
TGTGCCAGCTCACCACGAAATCGGGTCCCGAACACTGAAGCTTTCTTT
CASSPRNRVPNTEAFF
>NA|TRBJ2-7|NA|TRBV7-2
TGTGCCAGCAGCTTATCATCCTACGAGCAGTACTTC
CASSLSSYEQYF
>TRBD1|TRBJ2-4|NA|TRBV25-1
TGTGCCAGCAGTGAAAAAGACAGGGCTCCCCAGTACTTC
CASSEKDRAPQYF
>TRBD1|TRBJ1-5|NA|TRBV6-1
TGTGCCAGCAGTGAAAGGGGCAGGGGGTGGATTAGCAATCAGCCCCAGCATTTT
CASSERGRGWISNQPQHF
>NA|TRBJ1-6|NA|TRBV4-2
TGTGCCAGCAGCCAAGATCTCGCAGGGGATAATTCACCCCTCCACTTT
CASSQDLAGDNSPLHF
>NA|TRBJ2-5|NA|TRBV4-3
TGCGCCAGCAGCCCCAGAACCCGCCAAGAGACCCAGTACTTC
CASSPRTRQETQYF
>TRBD2|TRBJ2-3|NA|TRBV5-1
TGCGCCAGCTGTTTGTCGGGGGGGCCGGTAGATACGCAGTATTTT
CASCLSGGPVDTQYF
>NA|TRBJ2-7|NA|TRBV30
TGTGCCTGGAGTGTACGCAGGGGCTACGAGCAGTACTTC
CAWSVRRGYEQYF
>NA|TRBJ2-3|NA|TRBV20-1
TGCAGTGCTCCAAACACAGATACGCAGTATTTT
CSAPNTDTQYF
>NA|TRBJ2-2|few|TRBV6-2/TRBV6-3
TGTGCCAGCAGCCCGAACCCAGGGGTTAACACCGGGGAGCTGTTTTTT
CASSPNPGVNTGELFF
>NA|TRBJ2-1|NA|TRBV9
TGTGCCAGCAGCGCCCAGGGGCTCCCCATTGAGCAGTTCTTC
CASSAQGLPIEQFF
>TRBD2|TRBJ2-1|NA|TRBV7-2
TGTGCCAGCAGCTTAGCCGGACTAGCGGGAGGGTTGAATGAGCAGTTCTTC
CASSLAGLAGGLNEQFF
>NA|TRBJ1-6|few|TRBV14
TGTGCCAGCAGCCAAGCCCAGTCAACTAATTCACCCCTCCACTTT
CASSQAQSTNSPLHF
>TRBD2|TRBJ2-1|NA|TRBV9
TGTGCCAGCAGCGCACCGGGACTAGCTGGGAATGAGCAGTTCTTC
CASSAPGLAGNEQFF
>TRBD2|TRBJ2-1|NA|TRBV4-1
TGCGCCAGCAGCCAAGCGCGGGGGGGCTACAATGAGCAGTTCTTC
CASSQARGGYNEQFF
>TRBD1|TRBJ2-1|NA|TRBV9
TGTGCCAGCAGCACCCGGACAGGGGCCGGAGAGCAGTTCTTC
CASSTRTGAGEQFF
>TRBD1|TRBJ2-5|NA|TRBV6-6
TGTGCCAGCAGTCCTACAGGGGGTTGGGAGACCCAGTACTTC
CASSPTGGWETQYF
>TRBD2|TRBJ2-5|NA|TRBV7-2
TGTGCCAGCAGCCCGATTAGCGGGAGGGCCCGAGAGACCCAGTACTTC
CASSPISGRARETQYF
>TRBD1|TRBJ1-4|NA|TRBV4-1
TGCGCCAGCAGCCCCCCCCGGGACAGGGGAACTAATGAAAAACTGTTTTTT
CASSPPRDRGTNEKLFF
>TRBD2|TRBJ2-2|NA|TRBV9
TGTGCCAGCAGCGTAGAGGCTAGCGGGAGCACCGGGGAGCTGTTTTTT
CASSVEASGSTGELFF
>NA|TRBJ1-1|few|TRBV2
TGTGCCAGCAGCGCAGGGGAGGGCACTGAAGCTTTCTTT
CASSAGEGTEAFF